This T cell receptor (beta chain) was obtained from a study of vaccination effects on CD4 cells after COVID-19. Study information: IL-2 at 10 IU/ml and peptides at around 9.1 ug/ml were added to cultured PBMC, fewer than 2.5 million per well.

The method was immunoSEQ multiplex PCR; TCRdb's version includes in-frame clones alone and lacks a portion of them. Here the sample spans almost 40,000 clones, around 76% being singletons. Germline V lookup: CDR1 SGHTA, CDR2 FQGNSA. Germline trimming cut 1 base from V and 7 bases from J; bases unmatched to any gene: 4. The CDR3 has 14 amino acids. Details on this clone: What it binds is unknown.

Study outcomes and limitations: In the late period after vaccination, infection- and vaccine-induced clones contracted markedly.

Cells that had been cultured for nine to eleven days were the source of isolated CD4+ T cells. Having tested negative for nucleocapsid antibodies, the vaccine recipients showed no prior SARS-CoV-2 infection. Days 3 and 7 saw half the medium replaced with IL-2 medium. The material sequenced was CD4+ T cells from PBMCs cultured without peptide, taken before COVID-19 vaccination. The rearrangement joins TRBV7-2 to TRBJ1-1, with 9 bases matching TRBD1. This clonotype was obtained from a human donor who received a COVID-19 vaccine. The CDR3 here is CASSLGTGGSEAFF. CDR3 nucleotides: TGTGCCAGCAGCTTAGGAACAGGGGGCAGTGAAGCTTTCTTT.